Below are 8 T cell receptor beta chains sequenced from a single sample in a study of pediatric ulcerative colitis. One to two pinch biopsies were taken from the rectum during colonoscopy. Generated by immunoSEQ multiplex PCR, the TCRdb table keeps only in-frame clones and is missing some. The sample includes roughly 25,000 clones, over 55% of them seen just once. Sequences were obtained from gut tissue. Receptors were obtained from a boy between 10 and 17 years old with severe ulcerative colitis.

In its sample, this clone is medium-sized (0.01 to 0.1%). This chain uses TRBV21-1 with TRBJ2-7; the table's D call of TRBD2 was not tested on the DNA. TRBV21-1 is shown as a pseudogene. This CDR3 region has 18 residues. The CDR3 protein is CASSFRTSGSSWFYEQYF. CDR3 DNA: TGTGCCAGCAGCTTCCGGACTAGCGGGAGTTCTTGGTTCTACGAGCAGTACTTC.

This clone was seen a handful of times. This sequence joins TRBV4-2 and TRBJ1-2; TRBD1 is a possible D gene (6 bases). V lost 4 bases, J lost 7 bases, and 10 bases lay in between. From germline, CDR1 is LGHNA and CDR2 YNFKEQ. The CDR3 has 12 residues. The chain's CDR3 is CASSLDSGGYTF. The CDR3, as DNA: TGTGCCAGCAGCCTGGACAGCGGTGGCTACACCTTC.

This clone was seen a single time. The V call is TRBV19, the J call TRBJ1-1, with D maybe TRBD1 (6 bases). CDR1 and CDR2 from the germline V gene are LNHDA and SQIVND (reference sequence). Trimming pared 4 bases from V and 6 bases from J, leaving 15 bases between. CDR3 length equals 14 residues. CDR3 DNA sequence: TGTGCCAGTAGTACACAGGGCACGAGCTCTGAAGCTTTCTTT. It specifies CASSTQGTSSEAFF.

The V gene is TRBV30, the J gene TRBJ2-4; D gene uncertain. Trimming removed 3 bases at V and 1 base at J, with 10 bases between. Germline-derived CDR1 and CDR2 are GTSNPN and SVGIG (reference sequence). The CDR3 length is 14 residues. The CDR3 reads CAWRLSGAKNIQYF. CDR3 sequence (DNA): TGTGCCTGGAGACTGAGTGGGGCCAAAAACATTCAGTACTTC.

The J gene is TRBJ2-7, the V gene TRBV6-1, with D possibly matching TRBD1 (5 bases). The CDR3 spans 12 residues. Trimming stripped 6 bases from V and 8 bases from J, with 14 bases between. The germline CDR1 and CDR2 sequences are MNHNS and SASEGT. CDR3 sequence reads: CASRDPGYKQYF. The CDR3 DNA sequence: TGTGCCAGCAGAGACCCAGGGTACAAGCAGTACTTC.

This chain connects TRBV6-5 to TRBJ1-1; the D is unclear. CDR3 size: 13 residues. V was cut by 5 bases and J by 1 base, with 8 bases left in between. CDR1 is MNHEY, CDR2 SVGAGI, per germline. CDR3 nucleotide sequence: TGTGCCAGCAGTGAAGCGAGGAACACTGAAGCTTTCTTT. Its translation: CASSEARNTEAFF.

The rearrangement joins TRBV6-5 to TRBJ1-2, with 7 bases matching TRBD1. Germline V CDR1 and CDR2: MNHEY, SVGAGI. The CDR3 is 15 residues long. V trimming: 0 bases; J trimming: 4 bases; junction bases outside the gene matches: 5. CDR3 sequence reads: CASSYSTGAGYGYTF. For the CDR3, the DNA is TGTGCCAGCAGTTACTCAACAGGGGCTGGCTATGGCTACACCTTC.

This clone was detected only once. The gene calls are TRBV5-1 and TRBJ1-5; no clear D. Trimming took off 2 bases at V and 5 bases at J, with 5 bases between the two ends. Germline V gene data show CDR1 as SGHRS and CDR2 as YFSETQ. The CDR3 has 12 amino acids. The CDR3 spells CASSFIDQPQHF. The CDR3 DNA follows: TGCGCCAGCAGCTTCATTGATCAGCCCCAGCATTTT. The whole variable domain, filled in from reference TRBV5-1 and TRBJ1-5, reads KAGVTQTPRYLIKTRGQQVTLSCSPISGHRSVSWYQQTPGQGLQFLFEYFSETQRNKGNFPGRFSGRQFSNSRSEMNVSTLELGDSALYLCASSFIDQPQHFGDGTRLSIL.